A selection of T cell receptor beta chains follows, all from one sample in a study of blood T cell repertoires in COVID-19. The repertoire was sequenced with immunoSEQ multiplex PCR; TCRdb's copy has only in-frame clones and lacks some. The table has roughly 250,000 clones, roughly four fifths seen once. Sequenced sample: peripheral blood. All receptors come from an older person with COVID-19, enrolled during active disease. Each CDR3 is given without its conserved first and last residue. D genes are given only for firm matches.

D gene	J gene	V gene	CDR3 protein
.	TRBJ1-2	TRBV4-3	ASSRERVGDGYT
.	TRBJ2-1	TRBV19	ASSNARQSGGKVNEQF
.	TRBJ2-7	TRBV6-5	ASQPWGAYEQY
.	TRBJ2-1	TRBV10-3	AISVMTRPGVGEQF
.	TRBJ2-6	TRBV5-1	ASSLRSGANSGANVLT
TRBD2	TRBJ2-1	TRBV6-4	ASSSSGGNPGNEQF
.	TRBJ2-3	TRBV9	ASSVAGGGVTDTQY
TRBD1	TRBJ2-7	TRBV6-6	ASSYGGQGSGEQY
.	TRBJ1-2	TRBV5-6	ASSFSTDNYGYT
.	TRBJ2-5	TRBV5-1	ASVSTPGVAQETQY
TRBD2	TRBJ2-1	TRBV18	ASSTGLAEYNEQF
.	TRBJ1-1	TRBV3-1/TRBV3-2	ASSGSSGGTEAF
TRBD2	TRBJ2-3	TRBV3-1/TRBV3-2	ASSRRLANAIEVADTQY
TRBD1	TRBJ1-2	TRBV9	ASSEGTVTTYGYT
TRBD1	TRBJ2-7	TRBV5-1	ASSRGTGDAYEQY
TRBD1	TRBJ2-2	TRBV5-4	ASSSAGTGGTGELF
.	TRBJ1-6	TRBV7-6	ASSLARDSGSPLH
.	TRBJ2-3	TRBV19	ASSIGFRDTQY
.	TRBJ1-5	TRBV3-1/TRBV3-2	ASSQDLNQPQH
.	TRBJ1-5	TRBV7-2	ASSLGGFGQPQH